Here is one T cell receptor (beta chain) with its context. Antigen unknown. Measured with immunoSEQ multiplex PCR; TCRdb has only the in-frame clones, and not every one. Here the sample spans under 55,000 clones, 83% being singletons. The data were obtained in a study of radiation and T cells in renal cell carcinoma. The CDR3 is 14 amino acids. Germline V lookup: CDR1 SGDLS, CDR2 YYNGEE. With V trimmed by 4 bases and J by 8 bases, 5 bases remained unmatched. The time point here: baseline pretreatment blood. Regarding treatment: 15 Gy SBRT to primary tumor, nephrectomy 4 weeks later. After SBRT, blood was collected at 2 and 4 weeks, plus baseline. The tumor was a clear cell renal cell carcinoma. Study-level findings and limits: From baseline, blood top tumor clonotypes peaked at 2 weeks post-radiation.

The origin of this receptor is a woman in her 70s with renal cell carcinoma. Material: blood, obtained from a patient whose treatment included radiotherapy and nephrectomy. The rearrangement joins TRBV9 to TRBJ1-4, with 10 bases lining up with TRBD1. CDR3 amino acids: CASSLGTGVEKLFF. The CDR3 DNA reads as TGTGCCAGCAGCTTAGGGACAGGGGTGGAAAAACTGTTTTTT.